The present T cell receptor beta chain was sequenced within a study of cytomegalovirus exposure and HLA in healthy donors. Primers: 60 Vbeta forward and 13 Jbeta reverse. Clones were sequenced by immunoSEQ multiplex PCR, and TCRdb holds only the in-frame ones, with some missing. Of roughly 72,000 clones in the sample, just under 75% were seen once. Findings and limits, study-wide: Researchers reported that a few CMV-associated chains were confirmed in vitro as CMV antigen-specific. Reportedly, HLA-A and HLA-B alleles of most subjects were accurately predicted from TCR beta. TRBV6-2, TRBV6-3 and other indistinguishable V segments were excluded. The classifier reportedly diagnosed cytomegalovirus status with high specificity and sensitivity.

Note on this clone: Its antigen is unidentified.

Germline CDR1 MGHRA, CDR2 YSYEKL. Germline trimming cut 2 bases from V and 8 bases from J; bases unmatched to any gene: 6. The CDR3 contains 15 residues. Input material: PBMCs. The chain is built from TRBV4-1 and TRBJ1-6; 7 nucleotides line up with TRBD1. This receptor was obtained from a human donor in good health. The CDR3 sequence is CASSQKGAMDSPLHF. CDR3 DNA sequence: TGCGCCAGCAGCCAAAAGGGGGCGATGGATTCACCCCTCCACTTT.